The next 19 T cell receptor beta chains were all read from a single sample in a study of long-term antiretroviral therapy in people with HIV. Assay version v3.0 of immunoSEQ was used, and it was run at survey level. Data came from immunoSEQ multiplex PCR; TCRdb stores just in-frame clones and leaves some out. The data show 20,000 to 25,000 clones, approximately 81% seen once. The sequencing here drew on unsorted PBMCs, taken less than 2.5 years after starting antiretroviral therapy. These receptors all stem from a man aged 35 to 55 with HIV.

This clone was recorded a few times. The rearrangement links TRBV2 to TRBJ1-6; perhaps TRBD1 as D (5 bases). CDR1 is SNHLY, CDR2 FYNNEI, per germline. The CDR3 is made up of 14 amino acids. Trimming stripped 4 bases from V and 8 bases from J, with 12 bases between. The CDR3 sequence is CASSGGTSDSPLHF. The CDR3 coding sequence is TGTGCCAGCAGTGGGGGGACGTCGGATTCACCCCTCCACTTT.

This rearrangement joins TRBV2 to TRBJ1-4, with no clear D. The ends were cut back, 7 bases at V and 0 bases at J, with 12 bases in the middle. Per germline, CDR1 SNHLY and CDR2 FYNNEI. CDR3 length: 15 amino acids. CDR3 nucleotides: TGTGCCAGCAAGACCTACGGTGCAACTAATGAAAAACTGTTTTTT. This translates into CASKTYGATNEKLFF.

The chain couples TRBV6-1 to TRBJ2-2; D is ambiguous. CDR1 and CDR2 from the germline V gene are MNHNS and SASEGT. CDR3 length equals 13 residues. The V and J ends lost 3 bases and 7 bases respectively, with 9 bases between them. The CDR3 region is CASSDRSFGELFF. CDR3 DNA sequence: TGTGCCAGCAGTGATAGGTCTTTCGGGGAGCTGTTTTTT.

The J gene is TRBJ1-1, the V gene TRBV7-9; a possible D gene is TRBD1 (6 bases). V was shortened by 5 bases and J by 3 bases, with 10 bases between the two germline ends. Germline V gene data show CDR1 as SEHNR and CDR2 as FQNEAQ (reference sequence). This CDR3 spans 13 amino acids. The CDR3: CASSPRGDTEAFF. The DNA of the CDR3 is TGTGCCAGCAGCCCCAGGGGCGACACTGAAGCTTTCTTT.

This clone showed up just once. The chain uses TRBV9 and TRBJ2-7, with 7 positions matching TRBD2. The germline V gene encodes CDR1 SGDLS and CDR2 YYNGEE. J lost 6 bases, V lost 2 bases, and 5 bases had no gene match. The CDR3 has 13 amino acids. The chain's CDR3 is CASSVVPGGEQYF. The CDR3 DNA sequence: TGTGCCAGCAGCGTCGTACCGGGGGGCGAGCAGTACTTC.

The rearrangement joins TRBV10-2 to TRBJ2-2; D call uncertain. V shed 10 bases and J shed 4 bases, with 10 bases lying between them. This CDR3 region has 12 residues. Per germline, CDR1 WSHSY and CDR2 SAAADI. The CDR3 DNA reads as TGCGCCACTACTCTGGGCACCGGGGAGCTGTTTTTT. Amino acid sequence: CATTLGTGELFF.

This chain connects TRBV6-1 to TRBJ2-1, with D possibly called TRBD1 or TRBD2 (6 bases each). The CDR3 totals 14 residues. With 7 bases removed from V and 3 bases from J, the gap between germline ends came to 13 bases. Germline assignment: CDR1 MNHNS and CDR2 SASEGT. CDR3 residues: CASKGGTGYNEQFF. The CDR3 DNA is TGTGCCAGCAAGGGGGGAACGGGCTACAATGAGCAGTTCTTC.

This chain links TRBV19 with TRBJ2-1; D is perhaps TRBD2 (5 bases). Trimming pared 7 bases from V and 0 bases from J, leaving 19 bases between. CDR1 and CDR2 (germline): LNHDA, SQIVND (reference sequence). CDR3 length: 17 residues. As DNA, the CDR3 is TGTGCCAGTAATGGTGGCGGAGGCAGGAGCTCCTACAATGAGCAGTTCTTC. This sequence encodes CASNGGGGRSSYNEQFF.

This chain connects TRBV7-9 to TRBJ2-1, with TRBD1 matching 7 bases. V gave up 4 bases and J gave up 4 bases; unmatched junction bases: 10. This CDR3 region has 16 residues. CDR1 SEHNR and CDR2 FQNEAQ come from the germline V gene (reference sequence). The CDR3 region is CASSWAGTDQYNEQFF. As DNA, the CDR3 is TGTGCCAGCAGCTGGGCTGGGACAGATCAGTACAATGAGCAGTTCTTC.

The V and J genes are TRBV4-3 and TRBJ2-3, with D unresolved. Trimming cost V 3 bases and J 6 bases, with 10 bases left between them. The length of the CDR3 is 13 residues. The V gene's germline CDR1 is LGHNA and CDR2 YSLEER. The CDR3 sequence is CASSHTTIDTQYF. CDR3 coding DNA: TGCGCCAGCAGCCACACGACGATCGATACGCAGTATTTT.

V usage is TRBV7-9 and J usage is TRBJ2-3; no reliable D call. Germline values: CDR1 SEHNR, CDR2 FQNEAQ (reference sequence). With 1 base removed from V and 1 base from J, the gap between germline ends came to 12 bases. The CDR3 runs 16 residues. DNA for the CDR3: TGTGCCAGCAGCTTAGATTACTTCGGCGGCACAGATACGCAGTATTTT. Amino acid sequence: CASSLDYFGGTDTQYF. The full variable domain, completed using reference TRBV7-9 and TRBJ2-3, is DTGVSQNPRHKITKRGQNVTFRCDPISEHNRLYWYRQTLGQGPEFLTYFQNEAQLEKSRLLSDRFSAERPKGSFSTLEIQRTEQGDSAMYLCASSLDYFGGTDTQYFGPGTRLTVL.

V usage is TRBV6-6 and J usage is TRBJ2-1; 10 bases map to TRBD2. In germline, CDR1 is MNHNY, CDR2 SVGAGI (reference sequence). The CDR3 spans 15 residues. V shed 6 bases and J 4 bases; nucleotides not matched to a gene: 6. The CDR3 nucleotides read TGTGCCAGCAGACTCTCTAGCGGGAGTTACAATGAGCAGTTCTTC. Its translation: CASRLSSGSYNEQFF.

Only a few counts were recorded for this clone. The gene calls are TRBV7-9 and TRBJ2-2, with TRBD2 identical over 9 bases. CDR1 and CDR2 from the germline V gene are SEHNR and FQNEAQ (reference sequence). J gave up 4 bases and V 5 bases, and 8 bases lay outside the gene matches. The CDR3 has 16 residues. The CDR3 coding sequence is TGTGCCAGCAGCCTACCGGGACTAGCCGGCACCGGGGAGCTGTTTTTT. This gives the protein CASSLPGLAGTGELFF.

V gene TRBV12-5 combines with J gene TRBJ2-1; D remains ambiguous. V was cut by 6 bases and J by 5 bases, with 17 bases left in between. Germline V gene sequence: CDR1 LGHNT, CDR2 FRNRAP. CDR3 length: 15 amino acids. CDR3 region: CASGPGIGLDNEQFF. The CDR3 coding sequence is TGTGCTAGTGGCCCAGGTATAGGTCTCGACAATGAGCAGTTCTTC.

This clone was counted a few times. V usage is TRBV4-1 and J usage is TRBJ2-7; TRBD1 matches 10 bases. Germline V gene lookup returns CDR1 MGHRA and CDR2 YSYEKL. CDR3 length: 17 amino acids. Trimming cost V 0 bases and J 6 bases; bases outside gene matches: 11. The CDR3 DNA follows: TGCGCCAGCAGCCAAGATGGGTCGGGACAGGGGATTCTCGAGCAGTACTTC. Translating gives CASSQDGSGQGILEQYF.

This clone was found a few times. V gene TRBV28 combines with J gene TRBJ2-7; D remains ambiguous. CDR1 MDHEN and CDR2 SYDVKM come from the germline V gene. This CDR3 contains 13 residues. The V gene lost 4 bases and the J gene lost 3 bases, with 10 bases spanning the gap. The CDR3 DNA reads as TGTGCCAGCAGTTCCCCGACGGACTACGAGCAGTACTTC. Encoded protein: CASSSPTDYEQYF.

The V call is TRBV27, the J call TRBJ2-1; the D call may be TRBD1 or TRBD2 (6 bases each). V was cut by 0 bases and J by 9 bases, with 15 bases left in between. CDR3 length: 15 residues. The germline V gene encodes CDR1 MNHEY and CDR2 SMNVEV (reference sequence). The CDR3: CASSLSTSGGGEQFF. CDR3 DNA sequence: TGTGCCAGCAGTTTATCGACGTCCGGGGGCGGTGAGCAGTTCTTC.

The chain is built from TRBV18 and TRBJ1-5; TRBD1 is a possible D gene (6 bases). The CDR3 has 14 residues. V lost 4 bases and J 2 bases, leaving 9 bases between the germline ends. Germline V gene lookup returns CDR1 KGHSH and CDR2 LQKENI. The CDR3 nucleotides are TGTGCCAGCTCACGGGGGGCGGGCAATCAGCCCCAGCATTTT. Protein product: CASSRGAGNQPQHF.

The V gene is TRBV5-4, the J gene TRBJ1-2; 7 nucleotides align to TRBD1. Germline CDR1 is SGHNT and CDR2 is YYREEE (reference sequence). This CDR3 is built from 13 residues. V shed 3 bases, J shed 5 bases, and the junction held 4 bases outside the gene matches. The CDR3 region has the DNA TGTGCCAGCAGCTCGACAGGGTCTTATGGCTACACCTTC. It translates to CASSSTGSYGYTF.